One sample yielded the 30 T cell receptor beta chains listed below, sequenced in a study of blood T cell repertoires in COVID-19. The data were produced by immunoSEQ multiplex PCR, yet TCRdb's version contains in-frame clones alone and is incomplete. Among around 230,000 clones, approximately 82% were seen once, and the ten largest hold under 3%. Material: peripheral blood. The receptors were gathered from a woman aged 70-85 years with active or convalescent COVID-19.

This chain joins TRBV12-5 and TRBJ2-1; D gene unclear. V was shortened by 1 base and J by 7 bases, with 11 bases between the two germline ends. CDR1 and CDR2 (germline): LGHNT, FRNRAP. The CDR3 is 14 residues long. CDR3 sequence: CASGLGTALNEQFF. The DNA of the CDR3 is TGTGCTAGTGGTTTGGGCACAGCCCTTAATGAGCAGTTCTTC.

The chain has TRBV19 and TRBJ2-7; a weak D match, TRBD2 (5 bases). The germline gives CDR1 LNHDA, CDR2 SQIVND (reference sequence). The V gene lost 3 bases and the J gene lost 13 bases, with 19 bases spanning the gap. There are 13 residues in the CDR3. CDR3 in amino acids: CASSIFGLEGKYF. CDR3 nucleotide sequence: TGTGCCAGTAGTATCTTTGGCCTCGAGGGCAAATACTTC.

The V and J genes are TRBV4-1 and TRBJ1-2; 8 nucleotides match TRBD1. The CDR3 is 14 residues long. Per the germline V gene, CDR1 is MGHRA and CDR2 is YSYEKL. The junction had 7 bases not matched to a gene; V was cut back by 4 bases and J by 6 bases. CDR3: CASSPFGQGHGYTF. The CDR3 DNA sequence: TGCGCCAGCAGCCCATTTGGACAGGGCCATGGCTACACCTTC.

This chain uses TRBV7-9 with TRBJ1-1; 10 nucleotides match TRBD1. CDR1 is SEHNR and CDR2 is FQNEAQ in the germline V gene (reference sequence). V dropped 5 bases and J dropped 1; count of bases not matched to a gene: 4. There are 15 residues in the CDR3. In nucleotides, the CDR3 is TGTGCCAGCAGCCCCGGACAGGGGGAGAACACTGAAGCTTTCTTT. Translating gives CASSPGQGENTEAFF. Looking up the rest from reference TRBV7-9 and TRBJ1-1 gives the full variable domain: DTGVSQNPRHKITKRGQNVTFRCDPISEHNRLYWYRQTLGQGPEFLTYFQNEAQLEKSRLLSDRFSAERPKGSFSTLEIQRTEQGDSAMYLCASSPGQGENTEAFFGQGTRLTVV.

This clone has just a few counts. V gene TRBV12-3 or TRBV12-4 combines with J gene TRBJ1-1; the match to TRBD1 covers 7 bases. The CDR3 covers 13 residues. The junction had 4 bases not matched to a gene; V was cut back by 4 bases and J by 5 bases. CDR3 in DNA: TGTGCCAGCAGTTGGACAGGTGGAACTGAAGCTTTCTTT. Translation gives CASSWTGGTEAFF.

The J gene is TRBJ1-5, the V gene TRBV10-3, with D possibly matching TRBD1 (6 bases). From germline, CDR1 is ENHRY and CDR2 SYGVKD. The CDR3 spans 13 residues. V was trimmed by 0 bases and J by 6 bases, leaving 6 bases between them. The CDR3 sequence is CAISESGGQPQHF. Here the CDR3 DNA reads TGTGCCATCAGTGAGTCAGGGGGTCAGCCCCAGCATTTT.

The rearrangement uses TRBV30 and TRBJ1-5; 9 positions match TRBD1. The CDR3 spans 13 residues. Germline assignment: CDR1 GTSNPN and CDR2 SVGIG (reference sequence). V trimming: 2 bases; J trimming: 8 bases; junction bases outside the gene matches: 4. Here the CDR3 DNA reads TGTGCCTGGAGTCGACAGGGGGTTGAGCCCCAGCATTTT. Encoded protein: CAWSRQGVEPQHF.

The chain recombines TRBV19 with TRBJ1-4, with D perhaps TRBD1 (5 bases). V gave up 4 bases and J gave up 5 bases, with 11 bases separating them. Germline V gene sequence: CDR1 LNHDA, CDR2 SQIVND (reference sequence). The CDR3 is 14 residues long. In nucleotides, the CDR3 is TGTGCCAGTAGTACGACAGCGTACAATGAAAAACTGTTTTTT. It translates to CASSTTAYNEKLFF.

The V call is TRBV4-1, the J call TRBJ2-1; 12 nucleotides align to TRBD2. Germline V gene data show CDR1 as MGHRA and CDR2 as YSYEKL. Germline trimming cut 0 bases from V and 4 bases from J; bases unmatched to any gene: 7. The CDR3 loop spans 18 amino acids. In DNA form, the CDR3 reads TGCGCCAGCAGCCAAGATATGACTAGCGGGAGCGATTACAATGAGCAGTTCTTC. Its protein product is CASSQDMTSGSDYNEQFF.

The J gene is TRBJ1-2, the V gene TRBV6-6; D ambiguous. Germline CDR1 reads MNHNY; CDR2 reads SVGAGI (reference sequence). There are 11 residues in the CDR3. Trimming took 5 bases from V and 7 from J, leaving 8 bases between them. The CDR3, as DNA: TGTGCCAGCAGTCCTCGAGTTGGCTACACCTTC. Protein sequence: CASSPRVGYTF.

The J gene is TRBJ2-1, the V gene TRBV5-1; TRBD2 matches 11 bases. Germline V CDR1 and CDR2: SGHRS, YFSETQ. J gave up 6 bases and V 7 bases, and 9 bases lay outside the gene matches. CDR3 length: 15 residues. The CDR3: CASGWGLAEPNEQFF. CDR3 DNA: TGCGCCAGCGGATGGGGACTAGCGGAGCCCAATGAGCAGTTCTTC.

The V gene is TRBV30, the J gene TRBJ2-7; D might be TRBD2 (5 bases). CDR3 size: 12 residues. The V end was cut by 6 bases, the J end by 0 bases, with 9 bases between. The germline V gene has CDR1 GTSNPN and CDR2 SVGIG (reference sequence). The CDR3 is CACRGFSYEQYF. The CDR3, as DNA: TGTGCCTGCCGAGGGTTCTCCTACGAGCAGTACTTC.

The chain links TRBV19 to TRBJ2-7; a weak D match, TRBD2 (6 bases). The germline V gene has CDR1 LNHDA and CDR2 SQIVND (reference sequence). This CDR3 region has 15 residues. Trimming shortened V by 4 bases and J by 3 bases, and 16 bases separated the two germline ends. CDR3 sequence: CASSTFFPGGYEQYF. CDR3 in DNA: TGTGCCAGTAGTACATTTTTCCCCGGGGGCTACGAGCAGTACTTC.

This clone was seen only once. V is TRBV29-1 and J is TRBJ1-2, with 8 bases lining up with TRBD1. Germline loops: CDR1 SQVTM, CDR2 ANQGSEA. J gave up 6 bases and V 6 bases, and 6 bases lay outside the gene matches. This CDR3 is built from 12 residues. CDR3 protein: CSVDDRGNGYTF. The DNA of the CDR3 is TGCAGCGTCGATGACAGGGGAAATGGCTACACCTTC.

CDR3 nucleotides: TGTGCCAGCAGCACCCACCCTCGGGAGGGCTACACCTTC. This translates into CASSTHPREGYTF. The J gene is TRBJ1-2, the V gene TRBV3-1 (or the pseudogene TRBV3-2); no clear D. The CDR3 loop spans 13 amino acids. Trimming removed 5 bases at V and 8 bases at J, with 15 bases between. Germline V lookup: CDR1 LGHDT, CDR2 YNNKEL (reference sequence).

The rearrangement joins TRBV19 to TRBJ2-1; 7 bases line up with TRBD1. Germline lookup yields CDR1 LNHDA and CDR2 SQIVND (reference sequence). The CDR3 is 17 amino acids. The V gene end was trimmed by 5 bases and the J gene end by 8 bases; junction bases not matched to a gene: 18. This CDR3 reads CASSDRVWGMGTDEQFF. The CDR3 bases are TGTGCCAGTAGTGACAGGGTCTGGGGAATGGGGACCGATGAGCAGTTCTTC. The whole variable domain, remainder taken from reference TRBV19 and TRBJ2-1, is DGGITQSPKYLFRKEGQNVTLSCEQNLNHDAMYWYRQDPGQGLRLIYYSQIVNDFQKGDIAEGYSVSREKKESFPLTVTSAQKNPTAFYLCASSDRVWGMGTDEQFFGPGTRLTVL.

This chain connects TRBV2 to TRBJ1-1; 8 bases align to TRBD1. The germline V gene encodes CDR1 SNHLY and CDR2 FYNNEI. V trimming: 4 bases; J trimming: 11 bases; junction bases outside the gene matches: 3. This CDR3 spans 11 amino acids. Written as DNA, the CDR3 is TGTGCCAGCAGTGGACAGGGGTGGGCTTTCTTT. As protein: CASSGQGWAFF.

The CDR3 here is CASSIKGQGLHQPQHF. The CDR3 bases are TGTGCCAGTAGTATCAAGGGACAGGGGTTGCATCAGCCCCAGCATTTT. The chain uses TRBV19 and TRBJ1-5; 10 bases line up with TRBD1. Germline CDR1 LNHDA, CDR2 SQIVND (reference sequence). The CDR3 is 16 residues long. V dropped 3 bases and J dropped 5; count of bases not matched to a gene: 7.

The chain couples TRBV4-1 to TRBJ2-5; the match to TRBD2 covers 11 bases. Germline values: CDR1 MGHRA, CDR2 YSYEKL. CDR3 length: 15 amino acids. V gave up 4 bases and J gave up 4 bases; unmatched junction bases: 5. CDR3 amino acids: CASSPGLAAGETQYF. CDR3 sequence (DNA): TGCGCCAGCAGCCCGGGACTAGCGGCGGGAGAGACCCAGTACTTC.

V is TRBV3-1 (or the pseudogene TRBV3-2) and J is TRBJ2-4; D perhaps matches TRBD2 (5 bases). Germline values: CDR1 LGHDT, CDR2 YNNKEL (reference sequence). V lost 0 bases and J lost 7, with 7 bases in between. CDR3 length: 13 residues. This CDR3 is CASSQDGENIQYF. The CDR3 nucleotides are TGTGCCAGCAGCCAAGACGGGGAGAACATTCAGTACTTC.

The chain carries TRBV7-9 and TRBJ2-7; TRBD1 is a possible D gene (6 bases). The length of the CDR3 is 11 residues. The V gene lost 1 base and the J gene lost 13 bases, with 11 bases spanning the gap. Germline lookup yields CDR1 SEHNR and CDR2 FQNEAQ (reference sequence). This CDR3 reads CASSLGGHFYF. CDR3 bases: TGTGCCAGCAGCTTAGGGGGACACTTCTACTTC.

The chain carries TRBV5-5 and TRBJ1-5; 11 bases match TRBD1. This CDR3 is 15 amino acids long. CDR1 SGHKS and CDR2 YYEKEE come from the germline V gene (reference sequence). Trimming removed 4 bases from V and 7 bases from J; junction bases left unmatched: 7. The chain's CDR3 is CASSVRTGGRQPQHF. CDR3 nucleotide sequence: TGTGCCAGCAGCGTACGGACAGGGGGCCGGCAGCCCCAGCATTTT. The full variable domain, completed using reference TRBV5-5 and TRBJ1-5, is DAGVTQSPTHLIKTRGQQVTLRCSPISGHKSVSWYQQVLGQGPQFIFQYYEKEERGRGNFPDRFSARQFPNYSSELNVNALLLGDSALYLCASSVRTGGRQPQHFGDGTRLSIL.

V is TRBV11-2 and J is TRBJ2-7; possible D gene TRBD2, 5 bases. The CDR3 has 13 amino acids. The V gene's germline CDR1 is SGHAT and CDR2 FQNNGV. The germline V and J ends were trimmed by 2 bases and 6 bases, with 11 bases remaining between them. CDR3 in amino acids: CASSLFGLIEQYF. The CDR3 DNA reads TGTGCCAGCAGCTTATTTGGACTCATCGAGCAGTACTTC.

V usage is TRBV10-3 and J usage is TRBJ2-7, with TRBD1 matching over 10 bases. V trimming: 3 bases; J trimming: 5 bases; junction bases outside the gene matches: 4. Germline V gene data show CDR1 as ENHRY and CDR2 as SYGVKD. The CDR3 length is 14 residues. CDR3 DNA sequence: TGTGCCATCAGTGACGGGACAGGGGTTGACGAGCAGTACTTC. Its protein is CAISDGTGVDEQYF.

This chain connects TRBV18 to TRBJ2-7; D is possibly TRBD2 (6 bases). Trimming pared 0 bases from V and 7 bases from J, leaving 16 bases between. Germline CDR1 reads KGHSH; CDR2 reads LQKENI. CDR3 size: 15 residues. CDR3: CASSPPGSGVWEQYF. CDR3 bases: TGTGCCAGCTCACCACCGGGCTCGGGGGTTTGGGAGCAGTACTTC.

This chain links TRBV7-2 with TRBJ1-1; maybe TRBD1 (6 bases). V lost 5 bases, J lost 0 bases, and 16 bases lay in between. Germline CDR1 reads SGHTA; CDR2 reads FQGNSA. The CDR3 covers 16 residues. The CDR3 loop reads CASSPRGGAMNTEAFF. The CDR3 DNA sequence: TGTGCCAGCAGCCCCCGGGGGGGGGCGATGAACACTGAAGCTTTCTTT.

This chain links TRBV27 with TRBJ2-3, with 9 bases lining up with TRBD2. The V and J ends lost 1 base and 6 bases, in that order; junction bases with no gene match: 5. The CDR3 contains 15 residues. From germline, CDR1 is MNHEY and CDR2 SMNVEV (reference sequence). As DNA, the CDR3 is TGTGCCAGCAGTTTATTTAGCGGGAGAACCGATACGCAGTATTTT. Amino acid sequence: CASSLFSGRTDTQYF.

J is TRBJ1-1 and V is TRBV9; no definite D call. V dropped 0 bases and J dropped 3 bases, with 6 bases sitting between them. This CDR3 contains 13 residues. Germline V gene sequence: CDR1 SGDLS, CDR2 YYNGEE. As DNA, the CDR3 is TGTGCCAGCAGCGTAGTTAGCGACACTGAAGCTTTCTTT. Protein product: CASSVVSDTEAFF.

The chain has TRBV19 and TRBJ2-1, with TRBD2 identical over 10 bases. Losses at the gene ends were 6 bases for V and 4 bases for J; bases not matched to a gene: 6. In germline, CDR1 is LNHDA, CDR2 SQIVND (reference sequence). CDR3 length: 15 residues. CDR3 residues: CASSTGTSDYNEQFF. The CDR3 DNA reads TGTGCCAGTAGCACCGGGACTAGCGATTACAATGAGCAGTTCTTC.

V usage is TRBV29-1 and J usage is TRBJ2-3; no reliable D call. Germline V lookup: CDR1 SQVTM, CDR2 ANQGSEA. The V and J ends lost 0 bases and 0 bases respectively, with 10 bases between them. The CDR3 has 15 residues. The CDR3 nucleotides are TGCAGCGTTGAAGATCGAGCAACTAGCACAGATACGCAGTATTTT. This encodes CSVEDRATSTDTQYF.